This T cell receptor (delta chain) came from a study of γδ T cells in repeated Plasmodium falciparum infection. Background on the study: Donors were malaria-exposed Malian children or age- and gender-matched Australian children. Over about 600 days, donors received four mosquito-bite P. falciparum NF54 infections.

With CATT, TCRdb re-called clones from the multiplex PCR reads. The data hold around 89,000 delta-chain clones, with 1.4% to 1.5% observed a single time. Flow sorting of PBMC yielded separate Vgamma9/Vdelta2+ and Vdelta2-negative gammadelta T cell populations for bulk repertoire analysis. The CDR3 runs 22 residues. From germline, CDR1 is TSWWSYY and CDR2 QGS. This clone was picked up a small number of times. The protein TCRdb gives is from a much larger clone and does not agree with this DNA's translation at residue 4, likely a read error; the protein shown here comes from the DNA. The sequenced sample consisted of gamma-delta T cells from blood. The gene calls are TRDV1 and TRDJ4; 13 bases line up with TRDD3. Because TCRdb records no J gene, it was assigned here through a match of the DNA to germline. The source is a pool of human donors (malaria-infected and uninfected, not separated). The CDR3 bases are TGTGCTCTTAGGGAACTAGCCAATTTCATTACTGGGGGATACGCCCCGGCCAGACCCCTGATCTTT. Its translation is CALRELANFITGGYAPARPLIF.